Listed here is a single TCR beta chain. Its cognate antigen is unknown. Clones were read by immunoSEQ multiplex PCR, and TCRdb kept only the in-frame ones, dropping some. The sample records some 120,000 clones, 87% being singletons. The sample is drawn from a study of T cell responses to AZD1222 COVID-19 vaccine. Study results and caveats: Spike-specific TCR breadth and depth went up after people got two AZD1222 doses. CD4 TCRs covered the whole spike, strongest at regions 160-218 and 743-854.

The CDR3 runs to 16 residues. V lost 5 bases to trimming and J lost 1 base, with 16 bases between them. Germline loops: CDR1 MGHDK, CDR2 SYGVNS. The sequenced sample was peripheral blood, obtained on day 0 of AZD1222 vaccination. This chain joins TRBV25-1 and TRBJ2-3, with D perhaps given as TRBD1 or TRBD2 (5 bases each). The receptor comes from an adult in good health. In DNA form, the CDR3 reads TGTGCCAGCAGTTTGTTGCATGGGGGAGGCACAGATACGCAGTATTTT. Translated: CASSLLHGGGTDTQYF.